This TCR beta chain appears in the sequencing data of a study of regulatory T cells in long-lasting Graves disease. Time point defined: newly diagnosed GD, antithyroid drugs for less than 3 months. Following extraction of RNA from PBMCs, that RNA was used to make the TCR library. This clonotype was counted at least ten times. The TCR beta library used iRepertoire HTBI primers with Arm-PCR amplification of CDR3. In TCRdb, the multiplex PCR reads were re-called with MiXCR into one record per CDR3 protein. The table records a few hundred thousand distinct CDR3 sequences, around 15% of them present only once. In addition, the sample was reused for a study of T cells in Graves' hyperthyroidism and ophthalmopathy. As reported in that work: The TCR CDR3 first-round RT-PCR relied on the HTBI primer set.

The receptor comes from a woman aged 18-35 years with Graves disease. The material was peripheral blood mononuclear cells (PBMCs), obtained at new diagnosis, from a patient treated with antithyroid drugs.

The DNA of the CDR3 is TGCGCCAGCAGTCCACGGACTAGCGGGGACTCCTACGAGCAGTACTTC. It encodes CASSPRTSGDSYEQYF. This rearrangement joins TRBV5-1 to TRBJ2-7; 12 nucleotides line up with TRBD2. V trimming: 5 bases; J trimming: 0 bases; junction bases outside the gene matches: 6. The CDR3 consists of 16 residues. Germline V gene sequence: CDR1 SGHRS, CDR2 YFSETQ.